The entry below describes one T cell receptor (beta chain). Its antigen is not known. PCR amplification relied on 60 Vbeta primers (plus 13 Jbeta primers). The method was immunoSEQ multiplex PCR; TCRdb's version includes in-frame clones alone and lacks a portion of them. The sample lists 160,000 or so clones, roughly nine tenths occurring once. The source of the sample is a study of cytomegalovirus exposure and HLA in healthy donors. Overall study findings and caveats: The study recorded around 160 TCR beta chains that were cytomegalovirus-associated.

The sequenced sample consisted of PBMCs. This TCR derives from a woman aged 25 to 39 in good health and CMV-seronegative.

In nucleotides, the CDR3 is TGTGCCAGTAGTATAGGTGGCGGCTCCTACGAGCAGTACTTC. Encoded protein: CASSIGGGSYEQYF. The chain has TRBV19 and TRBJ2-7; no definite D call. The CDR3 has 14 residues. Trimming stripped 1 base from V and 0 bases from J, with 7 bases between. Germline-derived CDR1 and CDR2 are LNHDA and SQIVND (reference sequence).